The present TCR beta chain was sequenced within a study of cytomegalovirus exposure and HLA in healthy donors. Germline-derived CDR1 and CDR2 are MNHEY and SMNVEV (reference sequence). The V end lost 5 bases, the J end lost 5 bases, and 6 bases lay between the germline ends. The CDR3 is 11 residues long. The table came from immunoSEQ multiplex PCR; TCRdb's copy has only in-frame clones and leaves some out. Here the sample spans some 70,000 clones, more than 95% being singletons. The donors were part of the approximately 120-subject validation cohort, which stood apart from the 666-subject first cohort.

The clonotype comes from a man between 18 and 29 years old in good health and CMV-seronegative. The genes are TRBV27 and TRBJ1-1, with D hard to call. The sequenced material came from PBMCs. The CDR3 DNA sequence: TGTGCCAGCAGTGCCGGGACTGAAGCTTTCTTT. Residues: CASSAGTEAFF.